This is a list of T cell receptor beta chains from one sample in a study of cytomegalovirus exposure and HLA in healthy donors. The data were produced by immunoSEQ multiplex PCR, yet TCRdb's version contains in-frame clones alone and is incomplete. The sample includes under 200,000 clones. The sequenced sample consisted of PBMCs. The receptor source for this set is a woman between 18 and 29 years old in good health and CMV-seropositive. Both conserved end residues are part of each CDR3. D genes are given only for firm matches.

CASSLRGLRTDTQYF,TGTGCCAGCAGCTTAAGGGGGCTTCGTACAGATACGCAGTATTTT,TRBD1,TRBJ2-3,TRBV11-2
CASSLAPRENSPLHF,TGTGCCAGCAGCTTGGCCCCCAGGGAAAATTCACCCCTCCACTTT,NA,TRBJ1-6,TRBV5-4
CASSAMDSGNTGELFF,TGTGCCAGCAGCGCCATGGATAGCGGTAACACCGGGGAGCTGTTTTTT,NA,TRBJ2-2,TRBV9
CASSIELVVRLAGGRGQETQYF,TGTGCCAGTAGTATAGAGTTGGTCGTGAGACTAGCGGGAGGTAGAGGACAAGAGACCCAGTACTTC,TRBD2,TRBJ2-5,TRBV19
CASMQGNTEAFF,TGTGCCAGCATGCAGGGGAACACTGAAGCTTTCTTT,NA,TRBJ1-1,TRBV2
CASSVAAGFGYTF,TGTGCCAGCAGCGTAGCGGCGGGGTTTGGCTACACCTTC,NA,TRBJ1-2,TRBV9
CASSFTVYTGELFF,TGTGCCAGCAGCTTTACTGTCTACACCGGGGAGCTGTTTTTT,NA,TRBJ2-2,TRBV11-3
CASSDSGSSNEQFF,TGTGCCAGCAGTGACTCGGGTAGCAGCAATGAGCAGTTCTTC,NA,TRBJ2-1,TRBV6-4
CASSPWADPSTDTQYF,TGTGCCAGCTCACCATGGGCTGACCCTAGCACAGATACGCAGTATTTT,NA,TRBJ2-3,TRBV18
CSADGTSGNLRPDTQYF,TGCAGCGCTGACGGGACTAGCGGAAACCTCAGGCCAGATACGCAGTATTTT,TRBD2,TRBJ2-3,TRBV29-1
CASSPRTNTGELFF,TGTGCCAGCAGCCCGCGAACTAACACCGGGGAGCTGTTTTTT,NA,TRBJ2-2,TRBV7-7
CASSPDGQSTDTQYF,TGCGCCAGCAGCCCCGACGGACAAAGCACAGATACGCAGTATTTT,NA,TRBJ2-3,TRBV5-1
CATERQGYTEAFF,TGTGCCACCGAAAGACAGGGCTACACTGAAGCTTTCTTT,TRBD1,TRBJ1-1,TRBV6-6
CASSPDRRRGEKLFF,TGTGCCAGTAGTCCCGACAGGCGCCGCGGAGAAAAACTGTTTTTT,NA,TRBJ1-4,TRBV19
CASSEDLIYGYTF,TGTGCCAGCAGTGAAGACTTGATCTATGGCTACACCTTC,NA,TRBJ1-2,TRBV2
CASSPPDSYEQYF,TGTGCCAGCAGCCCGCCGGACAGCTACGAGCAGTACTTC,NA,TRBJ2-7,TRBV7-9
CASSLREVSSGNTIYF,TGTGCCAGCAGCTTAAGGGAGGTTAGCTCTGGAAACACCATATATTTT,NA,TRBJ1-3,TRBV7-9
CASSSRGVANTEAFF,TGTGCCAGCAGCTCCCGCGGAGTAGCGAACACTGAAGCTTTCTTT,NA,TRBJ1-1,TRBV7-9
CASSRTATNEKLFF,TGTGCCAGCAGCCGGACAGCCACTAATGAAAAACTGTTTTTT,NA,TRBJ1-4,TRBV5-4
CASSKSPGGETQYF,TGTGCCAGCAGCAAAAGCCCGGGGGGCGAGACCCAGTACTTC,NA,TRBJ2-5,TRBV2
CASSSGQGSYEQYF,TGTGCCAGCAGCTCCGGACAGGGCTCCTACGAGCAGTACTTC,TRBD1,TRBJ2-7,TRBV7-9
CASSFNLERINYGYTF,TGTGCCAGCAGCTTCAATTTGGAGAGGATTAACTATGGCTACACCTTC,NA,TRBJ1-2,TRBV7-9
CASSNGGTSGNTIYF,TGCGCCAGCAGCAACGGGGGGACTTCTGGAAACACCATATATTTT,NA,TRBJ1-3,TRBV5-1
CASSLVADTDTQYF,TGCGCCAGCAGCTTGGTTGCAGACACAGATACGCAGTATTTT,NA,TRBJ2-3,TRBV5-1
CAWSVRDYEQYF,TGTGCCTGGAGTGTGCGGGATTACGAGCAGTACTTC,NA,TRBJ2-7,TRBV30
CASSLALDEDEQYF,TGTGCCAGCAGCTTAGCGCTCGATGAGGACGAGCAGTACTTC,NA,TRBJ2-7,TRBV7-9
CASSLGQGVIDTQYF,TGTGCCAGCAGCTTGGGACAGGGGGTTATTGATACGCAGTATTTT,TRBD1,TRBJ2-3,TRBV7-9
CASSSRDRAEQFF,TGTGCCAGCAGTTCCCGGGACAGGGCCGAGCAGTTCTTC,TRBD1,TRBJ2-1,TRBV27
CASSGPGQGPFDEKLFF,TGTGCCAGCAGTGGACCGGGACAGGGGCCGTTTGATGAAAAACTGTTTTTT,TRBD1,TRBJ1-4,TRBV2
CASSQDDGTSGRKVDETQYF,TGTGCCAGCAGCCAAGATGACGGGACTAGCGGGAGGAAGGTAGATGAGACCCAGTACTTC,TRBD2,TRBJ2-5,TRBV4-2